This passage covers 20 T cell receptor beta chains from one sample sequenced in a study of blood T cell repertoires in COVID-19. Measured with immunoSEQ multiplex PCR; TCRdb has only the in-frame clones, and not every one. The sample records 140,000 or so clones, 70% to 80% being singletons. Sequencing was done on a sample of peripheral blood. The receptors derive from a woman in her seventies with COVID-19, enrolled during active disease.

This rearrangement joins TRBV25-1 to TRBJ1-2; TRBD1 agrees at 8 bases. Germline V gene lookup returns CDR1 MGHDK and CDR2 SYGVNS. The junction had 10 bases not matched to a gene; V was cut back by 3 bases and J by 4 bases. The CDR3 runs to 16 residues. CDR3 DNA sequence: TGTGCCAGCAGTGATCCCCCGGACAGGGCAAGCTATGGCTACACCTTC. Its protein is CASSDPPDRASYGYTF.

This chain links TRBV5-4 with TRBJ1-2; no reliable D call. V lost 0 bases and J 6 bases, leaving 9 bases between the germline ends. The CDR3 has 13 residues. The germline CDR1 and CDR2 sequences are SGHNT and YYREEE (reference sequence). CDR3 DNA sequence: TGTGCCAGCAGCTTGGAGCGGCAGGATGGCTACACCTTC. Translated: CASSLERQDGYTF.

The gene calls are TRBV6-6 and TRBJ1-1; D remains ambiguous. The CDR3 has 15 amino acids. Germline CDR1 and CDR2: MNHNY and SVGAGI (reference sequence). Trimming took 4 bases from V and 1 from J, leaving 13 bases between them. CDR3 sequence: CASSSLESKNTEAFF. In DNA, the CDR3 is TGTGCCAGCAGTTCCCTCGAGTCCAAGAACACTGAAGCTTTCTTT.

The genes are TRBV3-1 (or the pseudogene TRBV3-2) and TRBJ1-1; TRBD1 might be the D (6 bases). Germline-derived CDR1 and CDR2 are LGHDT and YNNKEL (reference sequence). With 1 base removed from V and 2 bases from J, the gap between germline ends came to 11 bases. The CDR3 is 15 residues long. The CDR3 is CASSQAGGRNTEAFF. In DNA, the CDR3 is TGTGCCAGCAGCCAAGCGGGGGGCCGAAACACTGAAGCTTTCTTT.

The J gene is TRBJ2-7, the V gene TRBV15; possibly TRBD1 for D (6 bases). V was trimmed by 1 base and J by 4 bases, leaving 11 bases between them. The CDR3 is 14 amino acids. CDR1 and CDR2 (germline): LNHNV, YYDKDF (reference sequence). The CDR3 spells CATSRGGQRYEQYF. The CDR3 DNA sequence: TGTGCCACCAGCAGAGGAGGACAGAGATACGAGCAGTACTTC.

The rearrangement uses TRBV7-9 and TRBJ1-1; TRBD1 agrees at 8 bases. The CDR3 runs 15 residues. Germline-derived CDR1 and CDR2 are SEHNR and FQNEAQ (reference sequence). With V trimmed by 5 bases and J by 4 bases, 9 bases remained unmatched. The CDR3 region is CASSLDRARTTEAFF. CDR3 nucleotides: TGTGCCAGCAGCCTGGACAGGGCTCGTACCACTGAAGCTTTCTTT.

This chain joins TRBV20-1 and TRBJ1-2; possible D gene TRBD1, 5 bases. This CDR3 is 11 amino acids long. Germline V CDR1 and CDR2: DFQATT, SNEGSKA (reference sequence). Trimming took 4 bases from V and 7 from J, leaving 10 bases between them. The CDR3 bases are TGCAGTGCTAACCCCGGGGGTGGCTACACCTTC. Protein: CSANPGGGYTF.

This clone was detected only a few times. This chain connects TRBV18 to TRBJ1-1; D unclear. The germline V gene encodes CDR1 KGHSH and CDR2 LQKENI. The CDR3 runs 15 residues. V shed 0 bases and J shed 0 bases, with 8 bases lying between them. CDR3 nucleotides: TGTGCCAGCTCACCACCGAGTTCTATGAACACTGAAGCTTTCTTT. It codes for CASSPPSSMNTEAFF.

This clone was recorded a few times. CDR3 DNA sequence: TGTGCCATCAATGCAGACATGAACACTGAAGCTTTCTTT. This encodes CAINADMNTEAFF. The chain employs TRBV10-3 and TRBJ1-1; no clear D. This CDR3 region has 13 residues. CDR1 ENHRY and CDR2 SYGVKD come from the germline V gene. V was trimmed by 7 bases and J by 0 bases, leaving 9 bases between them.

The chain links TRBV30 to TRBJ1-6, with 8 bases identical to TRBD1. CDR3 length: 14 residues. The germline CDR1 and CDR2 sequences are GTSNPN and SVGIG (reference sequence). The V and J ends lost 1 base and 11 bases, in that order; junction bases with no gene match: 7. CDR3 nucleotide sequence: TGTGCCTGGAGTGGACAGGGGAAGGCCGCACCCCTCCACTTT. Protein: CAWSGQGKAAPLHF.

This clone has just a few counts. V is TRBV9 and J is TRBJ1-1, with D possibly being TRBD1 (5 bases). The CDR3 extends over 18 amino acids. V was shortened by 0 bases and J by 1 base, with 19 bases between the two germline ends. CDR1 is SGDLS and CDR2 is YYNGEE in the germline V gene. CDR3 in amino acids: CASSVVDLGSGSNTEAFF. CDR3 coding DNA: TGTGCCAGCAGCGTAGTGGATCTGGGGTCAGGGTCGAACACTGAAGCTTTCTTT.

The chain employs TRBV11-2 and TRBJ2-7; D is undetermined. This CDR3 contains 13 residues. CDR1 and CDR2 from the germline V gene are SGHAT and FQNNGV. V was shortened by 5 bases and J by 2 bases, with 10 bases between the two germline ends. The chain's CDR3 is CASSPIVPYEQYF. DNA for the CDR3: TGTGCCAGCAGCCCTATAGTCCCCTACGAGCAGTACTTC.

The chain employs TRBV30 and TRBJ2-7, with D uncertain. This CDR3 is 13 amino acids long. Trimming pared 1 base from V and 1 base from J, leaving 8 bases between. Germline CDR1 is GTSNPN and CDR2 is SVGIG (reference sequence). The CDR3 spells CAWSGLGSYEQYF. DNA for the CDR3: TGTGCCTGGAGTGGCCTAGGATCCTACGAGCAGTACTTC.

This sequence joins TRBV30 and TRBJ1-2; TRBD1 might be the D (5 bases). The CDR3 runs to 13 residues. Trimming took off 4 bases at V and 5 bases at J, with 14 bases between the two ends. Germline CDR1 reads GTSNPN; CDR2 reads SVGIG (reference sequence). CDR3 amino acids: CAWTIRGGYGYTF. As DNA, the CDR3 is TGTGCCTGGACCATCCGGGGGGGATATGGCTACACCTTC.

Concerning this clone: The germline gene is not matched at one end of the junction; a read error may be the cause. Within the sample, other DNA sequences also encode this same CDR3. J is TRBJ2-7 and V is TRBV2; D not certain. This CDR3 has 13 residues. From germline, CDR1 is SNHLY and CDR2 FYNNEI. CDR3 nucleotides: TGTGCCAGCAGTGAAATTTACAACTACGAGCAGTATTTC. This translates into CASSEIYNYEQYF.

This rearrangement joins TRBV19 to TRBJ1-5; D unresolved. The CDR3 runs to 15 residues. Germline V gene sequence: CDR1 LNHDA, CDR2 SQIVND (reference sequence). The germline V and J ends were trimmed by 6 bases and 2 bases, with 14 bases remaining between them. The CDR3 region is CASRKGGQGNQPQHF. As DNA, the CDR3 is TGTGCCAGTAGGAAAGGAGGGCAGGGCAATCAGCCCCAGCATTTT. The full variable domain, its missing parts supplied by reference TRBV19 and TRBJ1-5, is DGGITQSPKYLFRKEGQNVTLSCEQNLNHDAMYWYRQDPGQGLRLIYYSQIVNDFQKGDIAEGYSVSREKKESFPLTVTSAQKNPTAFYLCASRKGGQGNQPQHFGDGTRLSIL.

The CDR3 protein is CASLTDRGAGELFF. The DNA of the CDR3 is TGTGCCAGCCTAACGGACAGGGGAGCCGGGGAGCTGTTTTTT. The chain employs TRBV6-5 and TRBJ2-2; 9 positions agree with TRBD1. V shed 8 bases, J shed 6 bases, and the junction held 7 bases outside the gene matches. CDR3 length equals 14 residues. Per germline, CDR1 MNHEY and CDR2 SVGAGI.

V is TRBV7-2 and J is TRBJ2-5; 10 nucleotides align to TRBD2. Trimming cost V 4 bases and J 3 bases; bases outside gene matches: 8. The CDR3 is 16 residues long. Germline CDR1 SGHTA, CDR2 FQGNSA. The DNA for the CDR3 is TGTGCCAGCAGCTCCGGGCTAGCGGGGGTCAAAGAGACCCAGTACTTC. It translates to CASSSGLAGVKETQYF.

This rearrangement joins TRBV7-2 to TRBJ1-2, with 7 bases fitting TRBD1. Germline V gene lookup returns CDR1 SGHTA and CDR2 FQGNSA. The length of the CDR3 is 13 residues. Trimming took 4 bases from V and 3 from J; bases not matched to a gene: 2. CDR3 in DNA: TGTGCCAGCAGCTCACAGGGGCACTATGGCTACACCTTC. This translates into CASSSQGHYGYTF.

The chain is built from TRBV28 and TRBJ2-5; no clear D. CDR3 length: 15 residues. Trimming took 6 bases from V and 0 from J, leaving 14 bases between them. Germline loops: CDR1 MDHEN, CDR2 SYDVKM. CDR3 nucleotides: TGTGCCAGCAGAGCCCCCGCCGCTCACCAAGAGACCCAGTACTTC. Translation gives CASRAPAAHQETQYF.